This TCR beta chain appears in the sequencing data of a study of blood T cell repertoires in COVID-19. TCRdb keeps only in-frame clones here, not all; method: immunoSEQ multiplex PCR. The data contain approximately 390,000 clones, 90% of them seen just once; the ten biggest clones take up approximately 7%. Trimming removed 3 bases at V and 4 bases at J, with 10 bases between. Germline CDR1 SGHAT, CDR2 FQNNGV. The CDR3 totals 15 residues. This sequence joins TRBV11-2 and TRBJ2-6; TRBD2 is a possible D gene (5 bases). The TCR was taken from a man younger than 35 with active or convalescent COVID-19. The sample taken for sequencing was peripheral blood. The CDR3 region is CASSFRGSGANVLTF. CDR3 in DNA: TGTGCCAGCAGCTTTCGGGGATCCGGGGCCAACGTCCTGACTTTC. The whole variable domain, remainder taken from reference TRBV11-2 and TRBJ2-6, is EAGVAQSPRYKIIEKRQSVAFWCNPISGHATLYWYQQILGQGPKLLIQFQNNGVVDDSQLPKDRFSAERLKGVDSTLKIQPAKLEDSAVYLCASSFRGSGANVLTFGAGSRLTVL.